The present T cell receptor beta chain was sequenced within a study of cytotoxic CD8 clonotypes in ibrutinib-treated CLL. This clone was observed a single time. Clones were sequenced by immunoSEQ multiplex PCR, and TCRdb holds only the in-frame ones, with some missing. The sample includes fewer than 300,000 clones, 65% to 85% of them seen just once. The starting material was PBMCs, obtained at disease progression, from a patient treated with ibrutinib. The receptor was isolated from a human donor with chronic lymphocytic leukemia.

CDR3 in amino acids: CASSEWASYDTQYF. CDR3 coding DNA: TGCGCCAGCAGTGAATGGGCTAGCTACGATACGCAGTATTTT. The chain has TRBV10-1 and TRBJ2-3; a weak D match, TRBD2 (5 bases). The CDR3 runs to 14 residues. Deletions cut 3 bases from V and 6 bases from J, with 13 bases between. Germline lookup yields CDR1 WNHNN and CDR2 SYGVQD (reference sequence).